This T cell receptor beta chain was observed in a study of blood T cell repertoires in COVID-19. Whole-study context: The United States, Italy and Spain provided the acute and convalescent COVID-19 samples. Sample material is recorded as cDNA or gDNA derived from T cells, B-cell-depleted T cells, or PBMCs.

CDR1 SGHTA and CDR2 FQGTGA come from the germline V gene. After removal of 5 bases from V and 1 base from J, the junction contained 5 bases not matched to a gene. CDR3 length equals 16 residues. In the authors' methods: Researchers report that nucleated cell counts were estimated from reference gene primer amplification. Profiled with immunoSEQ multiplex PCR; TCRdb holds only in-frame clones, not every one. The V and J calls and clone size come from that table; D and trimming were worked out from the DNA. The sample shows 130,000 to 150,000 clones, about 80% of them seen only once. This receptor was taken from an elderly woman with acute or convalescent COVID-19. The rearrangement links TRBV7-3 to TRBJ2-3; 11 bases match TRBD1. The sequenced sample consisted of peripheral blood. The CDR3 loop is CASSNKDRGRTDTQYF. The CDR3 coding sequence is TGTGCCAGCAGCAACAAGGACAGGGGGCGCACAGATACGCAGTATTTT.